This is a list of T cell receptor beta chains from one sample in a study of cytomegalovirus exposure and HLA in healthy donors. Using immunoSEQ multiplex PCR, the repertoire was profiled, and TCRdb retains in-frame clones only, with some absent. The table has 100,000 or so clones, just under 80% seen once; the top ten hold 6% to 9.5%. Material for sequencing was PBMCs. These TCRs come from a man aged 25 to 45 in good health and CMV-seronegative. CDR3s leave out the opening cysteine and the closing phenylalanine or tryptophan.

CDR3: ASSRQGRDVTGELF; V: TRBV19; J: TRBJ2-2
CDR3: ASRLTGTGNYEQY; V: TRBV28; J: TRBJ2-7
CDR3: ASSDLPGGRVYEQY; V: TRBV5-8; J: TRBJ2-7
CDR3: ASSNRQGCMNTEAF; V: TRBV5-6; J: TRBJ1-1
CDR3: ASSSRTSQGYEQY; V: TRBV27; J: TRBJ2-7
CDR3: ASSLDPNQPQH; V: TRBV6-4; J: TRBJ1-5
CDR3: ASSPQQLAGGLAEQF; V: TRBV7-8; J: TRBJ2-1
CDR3: ASRPLTGIRSYEQY; V: TRBV11-2; J: TRBJ2-7
CDR3: ASSLVGSGGKETQY; V: TRBV13; J: TRBJ2-5
CDR3: ASSLEEGAAQH; V: TRBV7-8; J: TRBJ1-5
CDR3: ASSQTVSGRSGAGNEQF; V: TRBV7-6; J: TRBJ2-1
CDR3: ASSGRTSGRAEQY; V: TRBV6-1; J: TRBJ2-7
CDR3: SARQGGNEQY; V: TRBV29-1; J: TRBJ2-7
CDR3: ASSILEASYNEQF; V: TRBV27; J: TRBJ2-1
CDR3: AWSAQFNQPQH; V: TRBV30; J: TRBJ1-5
CDR3: ASSQRIRDSTGELF; V: TRBV4-3; J: TRBJ2-2
CDR3: ASSARVGKAGDPYNEQF; V: TRBV7-8; J: TRBJ2-1
CDR3: ASVGTGGTGELF; V: TRBV2; J: TRBJ2-2
CDR3: ASRGASNQPQH; V: TRBV6-1; J: TRBJ1-5
CDR3: ASSLPFGGTYEQF; V: TRBV7-2; J: TRBJ2-1
CDR3: ASSPLTSGGAYNEQF; V: TRBV4-3; J: TRBJ2-1
CDR3: ASSLGTGGSYEQY; V: TRBV5-4; J: TRBJ2-7
CDR3: ASSPDGANVLT; V: TRBV7-8; J: TRBJ2-6
CDR3: ATSREGGNSNEQF; V: TRBV15; J: TRBJ2-1
CDR3: ASSGTSTGELF; V: TRBV6-6; J: TRBJ2-2
CDR3: ATRPPGQLSYEQY; V: TRBV10-3; J: TRBJ2-7
CDR3: ASSLWEPGQTDTQY; V: TRBV28; J: TRBJ2-3
CDR3: ASSTRGPNTEAF; V: TRBV7-6; J: TRBJ1-1
CDR3: ASSLDRGGDTEAF; V: TRBV5-1; J: TRBJ1-1
CDR3: ASSTGGGGANVLT; V: TRBV7-6; J: TRBJ2-6
CDR3: ASSLGSGLEQY; V: TRBV7-6; J: TRBJ2-7
CDR3: ASSLAPSTETQY; V: TRBV7-2; J: TRBJ2-5
CDR3: ASGLAQGTEAF; V: TRBV12-5; J: TRBJ1-1
CDR3: ASSLTSGRANLYEQY; V: TRBV11-2; J: TRBJ2-7
CDR3: ASSSGLAGTSYEQY; V: TRBV13; J: TRBJ2-7
CDR3: ASSKQGRGDYGYT; V: TRBV7-9; J: TRBJ1-2
CDR3: AWRATGLVRPF; V: TRBV30; J: TRBJ1-1
CDR3: ASSQTAVSDEQF; V: TRBV4-2; J: TRBJ2-1
CDR3: ASSRRQGAYEQY; V: TRBV19; J: TRBJ2-7
CDR3: ASSENQEFYEQY; V: TRBV6-1; J: TRBJ2-7
CDR3: ASQTDSQGNTIY; V: TRBV6-6; J: TRBJ1-3
CDR3: ASSLVGGVTSSSGANVLT; V: TRBV5-1; J: TRBJ2-6
CDR3: ASSLLAGEQY; V: TRBV6-1; J: TRBJ2-7
CDR3: ASSYSGQPQH; V: TRBV6-6; J: TRBJ1-5
CDR3: ATRPRTGRLEAF; V: TRBV15; J: TRBJ1-1
CDR3: ASSVRDRLEPNTEAF; V: TRBV19; J: TRBJ1-1
CDR3: ASSSTTSGYNEQF; V: TRBV5-1; J: TRBJ2-1
CDR3: ASSQPGRGGADTQY; V: TRBV4-2; J: TRBJ2-3
CDR3: ATSRGQGLRIAYEQY; V: TRBV15; J: TRBJ2-7